The subject of this entry is one TCR beta chain. Its antigen remains unknown. This sample was included in a study of OX40 agonist ivuxolimab in advanced cancers. Whole-study context: Every 2 weeks, patients received ivuxolimab intravenously, dosed at 0.01 to 10 mg/kg. Three patients, one with hepatocellular carcinoma and two with cutaneous melanoma, achieved partial responses. The dose-escalation cohort had hepatocellular carcinoma, melanoma, renal cell or head and neck cancer. Notes on the study in general: On average, CD8+ T cells showed a greater number of expanded clones than CD4+.

Using immunoSEQ multiplex PCR, the repertoire was profiled, and TCRdb retains in-frame clones only, with some absent. Of tens of thousands of clones detected, about 90% appear once; the ten largest clones hold about 0.41%. V gave up 0 bases and J gave up 7 bases, with 11 bases separating them. The length of the CDR3 is 14 residues. Germline V lookup: CDR1 LGHNA, CDR2 YSLEER. This receptor was identified in an adult with an advanced solid tumor such as melanoma, head and neck, liver or kidney cancer. The sequenced sample was CD4+ or CD8+ T cells sorted from blood, obtained in a trial of the OX40 agonist ivuxolimab. The chain couples TRBV4-3 to TRBJ2-3; D unresolved. Here the CDR3 reads CASSQELWANTQYF. In nucleotides, the CDR3 is TGCGCCAGCAGCCAAGAGTTGTGGGCGAATACGCAGTATTTT.